This is a list of T cell receptor beta chains from one sample in a study of long-term antiretroviral therapy in people with HIV. Libraries were prepared by immunoSEQ multiplex PCR; TCRdb keeps only in-frame clonotypes and omits some of them. Among roughly 20,000 clones listed, around four fifths were seen once. Sequencing was performed on unsorted PBMCs, taken around 4 years after starting antiretroviral therapy. Receptor source: a man younger than 35 with HIV. Both conserved end residues are part of each CDR3. A D gene is named only where the DNA matches it firmly. Only part of the rows carry a size: once, few, many, or a class if the clone is expanded.

size	J	D	V	DNA	CDR3
-	TRBJ1-1	-	TRBV6-5	TGTGCCAGCAGCTGGGGCAGAACGGGGGGCACTGAAGCTTTCTTT	CASSWGRTGGTEAFF
once	TRBJ2-2	TRBD2	TRBV18	TGTGCCAGCTCACCAAGCCCAGCGGGGGCCGAGAACACCGGGGAGCTGTTTTTT	CASSPSPAGAENTGELFF
-	TRBJ2-2	TRBD1	TRBV30	TGTGCCTGGTCGGGACAGGGGTTTCACGGGGAGCTGTTTTTT	CAWSGQGFHGELFF
-	TRBJ2-5	-	TRBV6-1	TGTGCCAGCAGTGTAAACAGGGCCGAGGAGACCCAGTACTTC	CASSVNRAEETQYF
-	TRBJ2-5	-	TRBV4-1	TGCGCCAGCAGCCAAAATTACCAAGAGACCCAGTACTTC	CASSQNYQETQYF
-	TRBJ2-4	-	TRBV10-3	TGTGCCATCAGTGATTCAACAGAGAAGATAGCCAAAAACATTCAGTACTTC	CAISDSTEKIAKNIQYF
-	TRBJ1-1	-	TRBV6-6	TGTGCCAGCAGTGGAGACGGAAACACTGAAGCTTTCTTT	CASSGDGNTEAFF
once	TRBJ2-5	-	TRBV5-1	TGCGCCAGCAGCTTAGGACAGTTAGGGGAGACCCAGTACTTC	CASSLGQLGETQYF
-	TRBJ1-1	-	TRBV6-5	TGTGCCAGCACCAGAGTGGGGGGGGCTATTGAAGCTTTCTTT	CASTRVGGAIEAFF
-	TRBJ2-3	-	TRBV30	TGTGCCTGGAGAGCCGGTCTTAGCACAGATACGCAGTATTTT	CAWRAGLSTDTQYF
few	TRBJ2-2	TRBD1	TRBV7-2	TGTGCCAGCAGCAGACAGGGAACGAACACCGGGGAGCTGTTTTTT	CASSRQGTNTGELFF
-	TRBJ1-6	-	TRBV19	TGTGCCAGTAGTCCCCCCCGGGGGATAGCATCACCCCTCCACTTT	CASSPPRGIASPLHF
few	TRBJ1-5	-	TRBV2	TGTGCCAGCAGTGAAGAGGAGGGGCTGGGGCAGCCCCAGCATTTT	CASSEEEGLGQPQHF
-	TRBJ1-4	-	TRBV19	TGTGCCAGTAGTCCGACCAGTTTGACTAATGAAAAACTGTTTTTT	CASSPTSLTNEKLFF
-	TRBJ2-5	TRBD1	TRBV29-1	TGCACCATCCGACAGGGGGCTTGGGAGACCCAGTACTTC	CTIRQGAWETQYF
once	TRBJ1-5	-	TRBV19	TGTGCCAGTAGTATCCAGGGTACAGGTACTTGGGTGCCCCAGCATTTT	CASSIQGTGTWVPQHF
-	TRBJ2-3	-	TRBV27	TGTGCCAGCAGTTACGGTCGCGCAGATACGCAGTATTTT	CASSYGRADTQYF